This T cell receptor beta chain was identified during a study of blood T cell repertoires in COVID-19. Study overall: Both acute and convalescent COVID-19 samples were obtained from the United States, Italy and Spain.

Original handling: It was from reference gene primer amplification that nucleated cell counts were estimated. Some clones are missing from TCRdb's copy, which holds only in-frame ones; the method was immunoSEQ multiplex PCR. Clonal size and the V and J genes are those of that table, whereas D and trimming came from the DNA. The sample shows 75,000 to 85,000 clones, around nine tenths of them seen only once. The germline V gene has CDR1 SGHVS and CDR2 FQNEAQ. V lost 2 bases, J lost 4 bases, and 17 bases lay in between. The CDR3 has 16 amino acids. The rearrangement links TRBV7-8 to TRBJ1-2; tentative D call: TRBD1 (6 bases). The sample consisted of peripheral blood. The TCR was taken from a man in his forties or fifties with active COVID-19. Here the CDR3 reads CASSLRGGRDPYGYTF. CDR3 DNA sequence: TGTGCCAGCAGCTTAAGGGGGGGCAGGGACCCCTATGGCTACACCTTC.